Each of the 13 T cell receptor beta chains below was sequenced from the same sample in a study of T cell repertoires in cytomegalovirus infection. No antigen has been assigned to these receptors. TCRdb independently ran MiXCR on the reads; one entry per CDR3 protein. The profile covers about 830,000 distinct CDR3 sequences, with approximately 30% appearing a single time and around 12% taken by the ten largest. The source was cultured CD8+ T cells from PBMCs, collected from culture after CMV antigen stimulation. These receptors were obtained from a human donor in good health (CMV status not recorded). Some clones in this sample may be carry-over from other donors' samples.

The J gene is TRBJ1-6, the V gene TRBV28, with D unclear. Trimming pared 6 bases from V and 0 bases from J, leaving 9 bases between. From germline, CDR1 is MDHEN and CDR2 SYDVKM. There are 15 residues in the CDR3. The CDR3: CASSDESSYNSPLHF. CDR3 bases: TGTGCCAGCAGCGACGAAAGCTCCTATAATTCACCCCTCCACTTT.

This clonotype has only a few counts. This chain joins TRBV7-8 and TRBJ2-3, with D possibly being TRBD1 or TRBD2 (6 bases each). Trimming shortened V by 3 bases and J by 2 bases, and 12 bases separated the two germline ends. CDR3 length: 15 amino acids. Germline V gene data show CDR1 as SGHVS and CDR2 as FQNEAQ. The CDR3 spells CASSLGGGNTDTQYF. CDR3 sequence (DNA): TGTGCCAGCAGCTTGGGGGGCGGCAACACAGATACGCAGTATTTT.

This clonotype was detected ten times or more. The J gene is TRBJ2-3, the V gene TRBV7-9; D not resolved. The CDR3 is 13 amino acids. The V gene lost 5 bases and the J gene lost 2 bases, with 8 bases spanning the gap. The V gene's germline CDR1 is SEHNR and CDR2 FQNEAQ (reference sequence). CDR3 in amino acids: CASSPDVTDTQYF. In DNA form, the CDR3 reads TGTGCCAGCAGCCCGGACGTCACAGATACGCAGTATTTT.

The chain carries TRBV23-1 and TRBJ2-1, with D perhaps TRBD1 or TRBD2 (5 bases each). TRBV23-1 is given ORF status, its function remaining uncertain. The CDR3 is made up of 17 amino acids. V was shortened by 2 bases and J by 1 base, with 15 bases between the two germline ends. DNA for the CDR3: TGCGCCAGCAGTCAAAATGGGAGTAGGGGATCCTACAATGAGCAGTTCTTC. This codes for CASSQNGSRGSYNEQFF.

The chain combines TRBV27 with TRBJ2-1, with D possibly being TRBD2 (6 bases). In germline, CDR1 is MNHEY, CDR2 SMNVEV (reference sequence). CDR3 length: 17 amino acids. V was trimmed by 2 bases and J by 4 bases, leaving 18 bases between them. This CDR3 is CASSLPLAAGTYNEQFF. The DNA for the CDR3 is TGTGCCAGCAGTTTACCTCTCGCGGCAGGGACTTACAATGAGCAGTTCTTC.

This clonotype was found a few times. The chain uses TRBV6-1 and TRBJ2-1; D is possibly TRBD1 or TRBD2 (5 bases each). CDR3 length: 16 residues. The germline V and J ends were trimmed by 2 bases and 6 bases, with 17 bases remaining between them. CDR1 is MNHNS and CDR2 is SASEGT in the germline V gene. The CDR3 protein is CASSETPRDVGNEQFF. CDR3 DNA: TGTGCCAGCAGTGAAACCCCCCGGGACGTGGGCAATGAGCAGTTCTTC.

This sequence joins TRBV12-3 or TRBV12-4 and TRBJ1-1; a weak D match, TRBD1 (6 bases). This CDR3 is 16 amino acids long. Trimming took 1 base from V and 0 from J, leaving 12 bases between them. CDR3 nucleotides: TGTGCCAGCAGTTTAGTGGATGGGGGCTTGAACACTGAAGCTTTCTTT. Protein sequence: CASSLVDGGLNTEAFF.

This chain joins TRBV3-1 and TRBJ1-2; weak D call: TRBD1 (5 bases). The germline V gene encodes CDR1 LGHDT and CDR2 YNNKEL (reference sequence). Deletions cut 2 bases from V and 5 bases from J, with 9 bases between. CDR3 length: 13 residues. DNA of the CDR3: TGTGCCAGCAGCCAAAGTGGGGGGTATGGCTACACCTTC. Translating gives CASSQSGGYGYTF.

The genes are TRBV12-3 or TRBV12-4 and TRBJ2-4; the D gene is possibly TRBD1 (7 bases). This CDR3 is built from 11 residues. Trimming shortened V by 7 bases and J by 9 bases, and 10 bases separated the two germline ends. CDR3 coding DNA: TGTGCCAGCATTCAGGGGGGCATTCAGTACTTC. Translating it yields CASIQGGIQYF.

The rearrangement uses TRBV5-1 and TRBJ2-7; D ambiguous. Germline V gene lookup returns CDR1 SGHRS and CDR2 YFSETQ. This CDR3 has 13 residues. V lost 1 base and J lost 2, with 7 bases in between. CDR3 protein: CASSLPSPYEQYF. The CDR3 DNA reads TGCGCCAGCAGCTTGCCCAGTCCCTACGAGCAGTACTTC.

This clonotype has more than one count but fewer than ten. The chain links TRBV6-5 to TRBJ1-5; no firm D call. CDR1 is MNHEY, CDR2 SVGAGI, per germline. Trimming stripped 4 bases from V and 0 bases from J, with 10 bases between. This CDR3 contains 15 residues. CDR3 nucleotides: TGTGCCAGCAGTTCCAACATGTATAGCAATCAGCCCCAGCATTTT. It encodes CASSSNMYSNQPQHF.

This clonotype came up a few times. The V call is TRBV10-3, the J call TRBJ1-1; tentative D call: TRBD1 (5 bases). The CDR3 covers 12 residues. The V gene's germline CDR1 is ENHRY and CDR2 SYGVKD. Between the trimmed V and J ends, which lost 7 bases and 4 bases, there was a span of 10 bases. DNA for the CDR3: TGTGCCATCACGAACGGGGGCACTGAAGCTTTCTTT. Its translation is CAITNGGTEAFF.

The chain is built from TRBV6-5 and TRBJ2-1; weak D call: TRBD1 (6 bases). Germline-derived CDR1 and CDR2 are MNHEY and SVGAGI. CDR3 length: 16 residues. V lost 2 bases, J lost 4 bases, and 15 bases lay in between. The CDR3 nucleotides are TGTGCCAGCAGTTACGCCAGGGGTTTGAAGTACAATGAGCAGTTCTTC. It translates to CASSYARGLKYNEQFF.